This T cell receptor (beta chain) was identified in a study of neurological immune-mediated disorders. Points from the study as a whole: Expansion of TCR clones was greatest in HTLV-1-associated myelopathy and smallest in multiple sclerosis, where it fell below that of healthy controls.

The unsorted libraries were generated from a total of 2 million PBMCs, which had been stored in RNAlater at -80 C. The cDNA was synthesized by means of template-switch 5'RACE, which was carried out with 10-nucleotide random UMIs. Every sequencing run produced over 190 million TCR-beta sequences, and the sequences from any one run covered 15-18 subjects. Each CDR3 protein is one row after TCRdb ran MiXCR on the 5' RACE reads. Here the sample spans fewer than 30,000 distinct CDR3 sequences, roughly 6.3% being singletons. There are a few counts of this clonotype. Its specificity is unknown. Material for sequencing was PBMCs. The receptor was isolated from a woman aged 40 to 50 in good health.

The CDR3: CASSLEGQGSTEAFF. The DNA for the CDR3 is TGTGCCAGCAGCTTGGAGGGACAGGGAAGCACTGAAGCTTTCTTT. The chain recombines TRBV5-5 with TRBJ1-1, with 9 bases lining up with TRBD1. The CDR3 contains 15 residues. J gave up 4 bases and V 0 bases, and 4 bases lay outside the gene matches. Germline V gene sequence: CDR1 SGHKS, CDR2 YYEKEE (reference sequence).